This T cell receptor beta chain was retrieved from a study of control samples from healthy donors and cancer patients. The V end was cut by 0 bases, the J end by 4 bases, with 6 bases between. The CDR3 is made up of 13 amino acids. CDR1 is SGHDT, CDR2 YYEEEE, per germline. This clone was seen a handful of times. Sequencing was performed with immunoSEQ multiplex PCR; in TCRdb, only in-frame clones are kept and a portion is missing. Of around 90,000 clones listed, roughly 86% were seen once; the top ten hold approximately 21%. The sample was blood. The chain is built from TRBV5-6 and TRBJ2-3; no reliable D call. The source is a man in his thirties or forties in good health. CDR3 nucleotides: TGTGCCAGCAGCTTGGGGGCGGCAGATACGCAGTATTTT. It specifies CASSLGAADTQYF.